Listed here are 15 T cell receptor beta chains from one sample, sequenced in a study of cytomegalovirus exposure and HLA in healthy donors. Vbeta (60) and Jbeta (13) primers were used in the PCR. Some clones are missing from TCRdb's copy, which holds only in-frame ones; the method was immunoSEQ multiplex PCR. The sample has 99,000 or so clones; under 85% are singletons. The specimen was PBMCs. The receptors were sampled from a man aged 18 to 29 in good health and CMV-seronegative.

This chain links TRBV4-1 with TRBJ2-1; weak D call: TRBD2 (6 bases). The germline gives CDR1 MGHRA, CDR2 YSYEKL. The V gene lost 1 base and the J gene lost 10 bases, with 14 bases spanning the gap. The length of the CDR3 is 14 residues. CDR3 in DNA: TGCGCCAGCAGCCAAGGGGACTTGCCCCGGGAGCAGTTCTTC. It codes for CASSQGDLPREQFF.

The rearrangement links TRBV5-4 to TRBJ2-7, with no clear D. V lost 1 base to trimming and J lost 0 bases, with 11 bases between them. Per germline, CDR1 SGHNT and CDR2 YYREEE (reference sequence). The CDR3 totals 15 residues. In nucleotides, the CDR3 is TGTGCCAGCAGCTTGTTAGTGACTCACTCCTACGAGCAGTACTTC. Its protein is CASSLLVTHSYEQYF. The entire variable domain, with the rest obtained from reference TRBV5-4 and TRBJ2-7, is as follows: ETGVTQSPTHLIKTRGQQVTLRCSSQSGHNTVSWYQQALGQGPQFIFQYYREEENGRGNFPPRFSGLQFPNYSSELNVNALELDDSALYLCASSLLVTHSYEQYFGPGTRLTVT.

This chain joins TRBV7-9 and TRBJ2-5; the match to TRBD2 covers 7 bases. The CDR3 has 16 residues. Germline trimming cut 4 bases from V and 0 bases from J; bases unmatched to any gene: 8. The V gene's germline CDR1 is SEHNR and CDR2 FQNEAQ (reference sequence). The CDR3 region is CASSSELARYQETQYF. The CDR3 coding sequence is TGTGCCAGCAGCTCCGAACTAGCGAGGTACCAAGAGACCCAGTACTTC.

The gene calls are TRBV28 and TRBJ1-5; D possibly corresponds to TRBD1 (6 bases). Germline CDR1 reads MDHEN; CDR2 reads SYDVKM. Trimming removed 6 bases at V and 7 bases at J, with 19 bases between. This CDR3 is built from 15 residues. In DNA form, the CDR3 reads TGTGCCAGCAGCTCGGACGTACTCAGGGGCCAGCCCCAGCATTTT. Its protein product is CASSSDVLRGQPQHF.

The chain has TRBV10-3 and TRBJ2-1, with TRBD2 identical over 7 bases. Trimming removed 10 bases from V and 7 bases from J; junction bases left unmatched: 13. Per the germline V gene, CDR1 is ENHRY and CDR2 is SYGVKD. This CDR3 has 14 amino acids. The CDR3 nucleotides read TGTGCCAATGGAAATGGACTAGGCGGTAATGAGCAGTTCTTC. Its translation: CANGNGLGGNEQFF.

In nucleotides, the CDR3 is TGTGCCAGCAGCGGCACGCCCGGGTACAATGAGCAGTTCTTC. Translated: CASSGTPGYNEQFF. V gene TRBV11-3 combines with J gene TRBJ2-1; D not resolved. Trimming left V 5 bases short and J 4 bases short, with 12 bases between. The CDR3 has 14 residues. Germline V gene sequence: CDR1 SGHNT, CDR2 YENEEA.

The rearrangement links TRBV27 to TRBJ2-7, with 9 positions matching TRBD2. The CDR3 is 15 amino acids. V was pared by 6 bases and J by 0 bases, with 6 bases of the junction left unmatched. Germline V gives CDR1 MNHEY, CDR2 SMNVEV (reference sequence). The CDR3, as DNA: TGTGCCAGCAGCCGAGCGGGAGGCCTCTCCTACGAGCAGTACTTC. It specifies CASSRAGGLSYEQYF.

The rearrangement uses TRBV15 and TRBJ1-1, with D uncertain. Trimming removed 4 bases at V and 1 base at J, with 13 bases between. The CDR3 length is 15 residues. The V gene's germline CDR1 is LNHNV and CDR2 YYDKDF (reference sequence). The CDR3 DNA reads as TGTGCCACCAGCACTATCGACTGGTCGAACACTGAAGCTTTCTTT. Protein: CATSTIDWSNTEAFF.

There are a few counts of this clone. The CDR3 DNA follows: TGTGCCAGCAGCTTGGAGGACGGGAATCAGCCCCAGCATTTT. Translation: CASSLEDGNQPQHF. The V call is TRBV7-9, the J call TRBJ1-5; D is unclear. CDR3 length equals 14 residues. Trimming pared 3 bases from V and 4 bases from J, leaving 10 bases between. In germline, CDR1 is SEHNR, CDR2 FQNEAQ (reference sequence).

This clone was seen a few times. V usage is TRBV10-3 and J usage is TRBJ1-1; 9 bases match TRBD1. The germline gives CDR1 ENHRY, CDR2 SYGVKD. V lost 8 bases, J lost 0 bases, and 7 bases stayed unmatched. The CDR3 totals 15 residues. The CDR3 spells CAIGGQGRLNTEAFF. The CDR3 region has the DNA TGTGCCATCGGTGGACAGGGGCGGCTGAACACTGAAGCTTTCTTT.

The sample holds a few counts of this clone. The chain is built from TRBV5-1 and TRBJ2-1, with D possibly matching TRBD2 (8 bases). Trimming left V 0 bases short and J 10 bases short, with 14 bases between. Germline-derived CDR1 and CDR2 are SGHRS and YFSETQ. There are 14 residues in the CDR3. The CDR3 reads CASSLAVAGQEQFF. CDR3 in DNA: TGCGCCAGCAGCTTGGCGGTAGCGGGACAGGAGCAGTTCTTC.

This clone was counted once. A read error may account for a junction end that differs from germline. The gene calls are TRBV7-9 and TRBJ1-1; D might be TRBD1 (6 bases). Germline lookup yields CDR1 SEHNR and CDR2 FQNEAQ (reference sequence). This CDR3 has 15 amino acids. The CDR3 DNA sequence: TGTTCCAGCAGCTTATCAGGGGCGGTGAACACTGAAGCTTTCTTT. This encodes CSSSLSGAVNTEAFF.

The chain combines TRBV2 with TRBJ2-7, with 9 bases aligning to TRBD2. The CDR3 has 20 amino acids. The germline V gene has CDR1 SNHLY and CDR2 FYNNEI. J gave up 1 base and V 0 bases, and 16 bases lay outside the gene matches. The CDR3 is CASSEAEVVAGAQGSYEQYF. DNA of the CDR3: TGTGCCAGCAGTGAAGCGGAGGTGGTAGCGGGAGCCCAGGGTTCCTACGAGCAGTACTTC.

The chain carries TRBV9 and TRBJ1-5; TRBD1 is a possible D gene (5 bases). The CDR3 covers 15 residues. The V end lost 0 bases, the J end lost 3 bases, and 10 bases lay between the germline ends. Germline values: CDR1 SGDLS, CDR2 YYNGEE. CDR3 sequence (DNA): TGTGCCAGCAGCGTAGGTCAAGGGGACAATCAGCCCCAGCATTTT. Amino acid sequence: CASSVGQGDNQPQHF. The full variable domain, with the rest looked up from reference TRBV9 and TRBJ1-5, is DSGVTQTPKHLITATGQRVTLRCSPRSGDLSVYWYQQSLDQGLQFLIQYYNGEERAKGNILERFSAQQFPDLHSELNLSSLELGDSALYFCASSVGQGDNQPQHFGDGTRLSIL.

The CDR3 sequence is CASSLGHFRNQPQHF. As DNA, the CDR3 is TGTGCCAGCAGTTTGGGACACTTCCGCAATCAGCCCCAGCATTTT. The rearrangement links TRBV6-5 to TRBJ1-5, with D perhaps matching TRBD1 (6 bases). Between the trimmed V and J ends, which lost 4 bases and 2 bases, there was a span of 12 bases. CDR1 and CDR2 (germline): MNHEY, SVGAGI. CDR3 length: 15 amino acids.